The present TCR beta chain was sequenced within a study of post-analysis software for immune sequencing data. Study details: Secondary progressive, relapsing-remitting and progressive-relapsing multiple sclerosis were among the included disease courses.

Notes on the study in general: Patients used about 5 TRBV segments, including TRBV5-6, TRBV5-1 and TRBV20-1, more often than controls. Multiple sclerosis was associated with a significant reduction in normalized Chao1 diversity relative to controls. Pronounced co-clustering by F measure was evident among identically batched samples.

cDNA libraries for TCR beta contained unique molecular identifiers. Each batch of 1 to 10 million T cells produced hundreds of thousands of cDNA molecules. TCRdb processed the PCR reads anew with MiXCR; each CDR3 protein has one entry. In the table there are about 190,000 distinct CDR3 sequences, roughly 30% of which are singletons. The V and J ends lost 5 bases and 0 bases respectively, with 14 bases between them. Germline V lookup: CDR1 SGHTA, CDR2 FQGNSA. The CDR3 is 16 residues long. This clonotype was recorded a few times. The target antigen is unknown. This TCR derives from a girl younger than 18 with multiple sclerosis. This chain links TRBV7-2 with TRBJ2-4; D not certain. Sequenced: blood. The CDR3 bases are TGTGCCAGCAGCCCTCCTCCCCTTGTAGCCAAAAACATTCAGTACTTC. Translated, it gives CASSPPPLVAKNIQYF.